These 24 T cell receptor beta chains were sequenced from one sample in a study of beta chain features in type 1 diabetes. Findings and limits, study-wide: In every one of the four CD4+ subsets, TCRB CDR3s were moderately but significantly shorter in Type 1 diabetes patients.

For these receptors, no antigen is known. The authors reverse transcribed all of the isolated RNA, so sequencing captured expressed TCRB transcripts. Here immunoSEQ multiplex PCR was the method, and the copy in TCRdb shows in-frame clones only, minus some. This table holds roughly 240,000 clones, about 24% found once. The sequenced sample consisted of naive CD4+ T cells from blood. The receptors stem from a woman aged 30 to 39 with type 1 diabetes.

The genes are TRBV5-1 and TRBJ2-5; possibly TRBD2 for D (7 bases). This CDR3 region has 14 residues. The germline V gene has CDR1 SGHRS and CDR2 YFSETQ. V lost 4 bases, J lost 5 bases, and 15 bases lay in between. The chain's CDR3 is CASSVAGGQETQYF. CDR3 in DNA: TGCGCCAGCAGCGTAGCCGGGGGGCAGGAGACCCAGTACTTC. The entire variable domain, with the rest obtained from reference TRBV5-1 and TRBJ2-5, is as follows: KAGVTQTPRYLIKTRGQQVTLSCSPISGHRSVSWYQQTPGQGLQFLFEYFSETQRNKGNFPGRFSGRQFSNSRSEMNVSTLELGDSALYLCASSVAGGQETQYFGPGTRLLVL.

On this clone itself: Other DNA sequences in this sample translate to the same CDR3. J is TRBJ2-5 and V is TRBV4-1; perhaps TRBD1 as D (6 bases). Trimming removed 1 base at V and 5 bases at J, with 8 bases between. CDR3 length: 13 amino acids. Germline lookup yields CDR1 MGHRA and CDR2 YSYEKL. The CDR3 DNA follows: TGCGCCAGCAGCCAAGCCAGGGGTGAGACCCAGTACTTC. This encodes CASSQARGETQYF.

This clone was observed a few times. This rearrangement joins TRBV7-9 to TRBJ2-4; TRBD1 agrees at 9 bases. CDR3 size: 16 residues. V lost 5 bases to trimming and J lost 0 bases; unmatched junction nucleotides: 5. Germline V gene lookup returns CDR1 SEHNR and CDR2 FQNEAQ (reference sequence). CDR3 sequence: CASSMGQGLAKNIQYF. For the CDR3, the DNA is TGTGCCAGCAGCATGGGACAGGGACTAGCCAAAAACATTCAGTACTTC. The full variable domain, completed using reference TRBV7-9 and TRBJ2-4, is DTGVSQNPRHKITKRGQNVTFRCDPISEHNRLYWYRQTLGQGPEFLTYFQNEAQLEKSRLLSDRFSAERPKGSFSTLEIQRTEQGDSAMYLCASSMGQGLAKNIQYFGAGTRLSVL.

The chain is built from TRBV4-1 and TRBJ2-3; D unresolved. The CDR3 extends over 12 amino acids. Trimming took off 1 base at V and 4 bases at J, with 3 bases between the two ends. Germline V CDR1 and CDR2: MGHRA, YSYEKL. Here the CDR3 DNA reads TGCGCCAGCAGCCAAGCGGCAGATACGCAGTATTTT. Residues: CASSQAADTQYF.

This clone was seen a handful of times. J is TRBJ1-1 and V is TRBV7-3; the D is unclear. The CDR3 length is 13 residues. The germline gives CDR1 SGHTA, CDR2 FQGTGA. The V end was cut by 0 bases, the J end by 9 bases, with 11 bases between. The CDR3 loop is CASSLTNSRKAFF. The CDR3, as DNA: TGTGCCAGCAGCTTAACGAACAGTAGAAAAGCTTTCTTT.

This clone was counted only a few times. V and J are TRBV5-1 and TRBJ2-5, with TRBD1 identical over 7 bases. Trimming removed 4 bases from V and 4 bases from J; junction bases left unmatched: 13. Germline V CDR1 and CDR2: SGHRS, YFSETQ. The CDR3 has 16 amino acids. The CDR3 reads CASSPPGPPGGETQYF. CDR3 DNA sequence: TGCGCCAGCAGCCCCCCTGGTCCCCCAGGGGGAGAGACCCAGTACTTC.

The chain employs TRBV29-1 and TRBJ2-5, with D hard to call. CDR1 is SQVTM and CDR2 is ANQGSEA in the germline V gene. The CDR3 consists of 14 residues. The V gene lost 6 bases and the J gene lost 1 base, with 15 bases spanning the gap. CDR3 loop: CSVQTLAIQETQYF. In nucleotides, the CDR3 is TGCAGCGTACAGACACTCGCCATCCAAGAGACCCAGTACTTC.

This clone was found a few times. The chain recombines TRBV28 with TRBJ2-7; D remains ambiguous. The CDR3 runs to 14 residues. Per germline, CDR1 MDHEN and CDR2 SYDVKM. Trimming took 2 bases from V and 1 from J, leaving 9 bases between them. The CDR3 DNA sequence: TGTGCCAGCAGTTTAATGGGCAGATCCTACGAGCAGTACTTC. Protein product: CASSLMGRSYEQYF.

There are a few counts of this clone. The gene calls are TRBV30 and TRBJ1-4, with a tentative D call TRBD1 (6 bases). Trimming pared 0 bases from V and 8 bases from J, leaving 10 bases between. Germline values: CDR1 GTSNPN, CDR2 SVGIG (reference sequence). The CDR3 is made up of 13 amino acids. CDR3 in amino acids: CAWSVTGWEKLFF. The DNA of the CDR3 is TGTGCCTGGAGTGTAACAGGGTGGGAAAAACTGTTTTTT.

The CDR3 DNA reads as TGTGCCAGGGTTAGCGGGACGCCTGGGGCCAACGTCCTGACTTTC. Amino acids: CARVSGTPGANVLTF. The chain recombines TRBV2 with TRBJ2-6; 8 nucleotides line up with TRBD2. Germline CDR1 is SNHLY and CDR2 is FYNNEI. V gave up 9 bases and J gave up 2 bases; unmatched junction bases: 6. The length of the CDR3 is 15 residues. Combining the CDR3 with reference TRBV2 and TRBJ2-6 gives the whole variable domain EPEVTQTPSHQVTQMGQEVILRCVPISNHLYFYWYRQILGQKVEFLVSFYNNEISEKSEIFDDQFSVERPDGSNFTLKIRSTKLEDSAMYFCARVSGTPGANVLTFGAGSRLTVL.

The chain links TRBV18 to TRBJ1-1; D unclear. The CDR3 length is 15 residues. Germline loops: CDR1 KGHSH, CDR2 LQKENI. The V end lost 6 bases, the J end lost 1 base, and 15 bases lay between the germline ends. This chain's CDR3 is CASSPAGRGNTEAFF. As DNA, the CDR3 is TGTGCCAGCTCCCCTGCCGGGCGGGGGAACACTGAAGCTTTCTTT.

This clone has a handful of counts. In DNA form, the CDR3 reads TGTGCCAGCAGCTTAGCCCGCCCCCCAGGGGATGGCTACACCTTC. It yields the protein CASSLARPPGDGYTF. The V and J genes are TRBV13 and TRBJ1-2; possibly TRBD1 for D (6 bases). The germline CDR1 and CDR2 sequences are PRHDT and FYEKMQ (reference sequence). Trimming shortened V by 1 base and J by 6 bases, and 15 bases separated the two germline ends. The CDR3 has 15 residues.

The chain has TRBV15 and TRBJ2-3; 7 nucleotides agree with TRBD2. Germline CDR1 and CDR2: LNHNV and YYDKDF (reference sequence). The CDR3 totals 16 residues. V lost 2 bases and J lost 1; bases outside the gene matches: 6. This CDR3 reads CATSRYGTTRTDTQYF. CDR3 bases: TGTGCCACCAGCAGATACGGGACTACTCGCACAGATACGCAGTATTTT.

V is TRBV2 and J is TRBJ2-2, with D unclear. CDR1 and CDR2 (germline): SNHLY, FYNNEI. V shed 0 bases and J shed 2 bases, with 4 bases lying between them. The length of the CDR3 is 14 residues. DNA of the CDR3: TGTGCCAGCAGTGAAGCTCCTAACACCGGGGAGCTGTTTTTT. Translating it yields CASSEAPNTGELFF.

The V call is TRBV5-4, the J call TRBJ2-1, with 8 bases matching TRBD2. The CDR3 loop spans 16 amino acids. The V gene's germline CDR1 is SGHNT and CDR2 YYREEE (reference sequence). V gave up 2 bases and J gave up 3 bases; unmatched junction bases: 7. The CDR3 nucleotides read TGTGCCAGCAGCTTTTCTAGCGGGCTATACTACAATGAGCAGTTCTTC. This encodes CASSFSSGLYYNEQFF.

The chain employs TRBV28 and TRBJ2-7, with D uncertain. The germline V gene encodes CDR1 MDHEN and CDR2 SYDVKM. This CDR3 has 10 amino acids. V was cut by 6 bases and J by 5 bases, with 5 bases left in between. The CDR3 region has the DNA TGTGCCAGCAGATCTAACGAGCAGTACTTC. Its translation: CASRSNEQYF.

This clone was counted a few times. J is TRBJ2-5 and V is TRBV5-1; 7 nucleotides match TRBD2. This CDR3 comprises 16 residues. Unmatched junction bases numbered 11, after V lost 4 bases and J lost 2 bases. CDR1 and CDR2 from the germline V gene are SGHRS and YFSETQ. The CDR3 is CASSPPGRAGQETQYF. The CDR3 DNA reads TGCGCCAGCAGCCCCCCCGGGAGAGCGGGACAAGAGACCCAGTACTTC.

The CDR3 DNA is TGTGCCAGCTCACCGCCCGCAAACTTACAAGAGACCCAGTACTTC. It translates to CASSPPANLQETQYF. J is TRBJ2-5 and V is TRBV18; D is uncertain. CDR3 length equals 15 residues. V shed 3 bases and J shed 2 bases, with 13 bases lying between them. The germline gives CDR1 KGHSH, CDR2 LQKENI.

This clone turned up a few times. DNA for the CDR3: TGTGCCAGCAGTTACGGTAGAGCCTACCAAGAGACCCAGTACTTC. Encoded protein: CASSYGRAYQETQYF. V is TRBV6-5 and J is TRBJ2-5; D ambiguous. Deletions cut 2 bases from V and 0 bases from J, with 10 bases between. Germline CDR1 and CDR2: MNHEY and SVGAGI. The CDR3 runs 15 residues.

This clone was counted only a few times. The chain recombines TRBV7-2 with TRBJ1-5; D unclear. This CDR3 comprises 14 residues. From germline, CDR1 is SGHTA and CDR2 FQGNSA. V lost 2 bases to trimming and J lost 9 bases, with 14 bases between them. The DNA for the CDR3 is TGTGCCAGCAGCTTATATGGCAGTGGGCGGCCCCAGCATTTT. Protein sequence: CASSLYGSGRPQHF. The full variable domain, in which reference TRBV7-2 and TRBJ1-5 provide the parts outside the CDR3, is GAGVSQSPSNKVTEKGKDVELRCDPISGHTALYWYRQSLGQGLEFLIYFQGNSAPDKSGLPSDRFSAERTGGSVSTLTIQRTQQEDSAVYLCASSLYGSGRPQHFGDGTRLSIL.

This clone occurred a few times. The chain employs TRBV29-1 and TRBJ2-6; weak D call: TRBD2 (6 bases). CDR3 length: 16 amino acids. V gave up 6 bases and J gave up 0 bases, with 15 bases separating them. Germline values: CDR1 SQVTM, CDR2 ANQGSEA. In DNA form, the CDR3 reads TGCAGCGTGGCCCGGGACGGGAGCTCTGGGGCCAACGTCCTGACTTTC. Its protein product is CSVARDGSSGANVLTF.

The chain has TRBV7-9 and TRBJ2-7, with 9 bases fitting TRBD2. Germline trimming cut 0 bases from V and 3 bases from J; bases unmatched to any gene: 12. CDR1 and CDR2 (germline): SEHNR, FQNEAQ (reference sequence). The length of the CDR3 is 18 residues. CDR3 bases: TGTGCCAGCAGCTTAGCCGGAACCTTAGCGGGAGTGGTCTACGAGCAGTACTTC. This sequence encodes CASSLAGTLAGVVYEQYF. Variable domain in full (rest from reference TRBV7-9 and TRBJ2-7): DTGVSQNPRHKITKRGQNVTFRCDPISEHNRLYWYRQTLGQGPEFLTYFQNEAQLEKSRLLSDRFSAERPKGSFSTLEIQRTEQGDSAMYLCASSLAGTLAGVVYEQYFGPGTRLTVT.

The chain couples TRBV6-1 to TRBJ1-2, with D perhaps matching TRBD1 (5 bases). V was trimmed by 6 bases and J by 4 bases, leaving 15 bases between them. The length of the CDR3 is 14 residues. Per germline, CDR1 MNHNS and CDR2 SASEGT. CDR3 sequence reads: CASSLNRRFYGYTF. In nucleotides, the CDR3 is TGTGCCAGCAGCCTAAACAGGAGATTCTATGGCTACACCTTC.

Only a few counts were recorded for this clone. The CDR3 bases are TGTGCCAGCAGTCAAGGGGGGGCAAGTAACTATGGCTACACCTTC. Translated, it gives CASSQGGASNYGYTF. The chain is built from TRBV7-3 and TRBJ1-2; possible D gene TRBD1, 6 bases. CDR3 size: 15 residues. V gave up 6 bases and J gave up 1 base, with 15 bases separating them. CDR1 SGHTA and CDR2 FQGTGA come from the germline V gene.